There are a few counts of the clone carrying this TCR beta chain. Its target is unknown. This CDR3 has 16 amino acids. Per the germline V gene, CDR1 is LGHNT and CDR2 is FRNRAP. V lost 4 bases and J lost 5; bases outside the gene matches: 9. The source of the sample is a study of T-cell memory formation after mild COVID-19. General study results and limits: The study detected some responding clones in pre-infection memory, suggesting cross-reactive memory joined. The study found balanced CD4/CD8 in clones contracting day 15 to 85 and a CD4+ lean in later expanders. The SARS-CoV-2 specificity of second-wave clones reaching peak at day 37 remained unverified.

Constant-segment-primed 5'RACE gave TCR alpha and TCR beta cDNA libraries with sample barcodes and UMIs. Each CDR3 protein is one row after TCRdb ran MiXCR on the 5' RACE reads. The table lists 210,000 or so distinct CDR3 sequences, around 18% of them singletons. The chain recombines TRBV12-5 with TRBJ2-7, with TRBD2 matching over 12 bases. This TCR derives from an adult woman who had mild COVID-19 (a few samples of this study predate the infection). Cell type and time point are not known. Sample: PBMCs or a T cell subset sorted from them (not recorded which). The CDR3 spells CASGWRLAGDPDEQYF. CDR3 sequence (DNA): TGTGCTAGTGGTTGGCGACTAGCGGGAGATCCCGACGAGCAGTACTTC.